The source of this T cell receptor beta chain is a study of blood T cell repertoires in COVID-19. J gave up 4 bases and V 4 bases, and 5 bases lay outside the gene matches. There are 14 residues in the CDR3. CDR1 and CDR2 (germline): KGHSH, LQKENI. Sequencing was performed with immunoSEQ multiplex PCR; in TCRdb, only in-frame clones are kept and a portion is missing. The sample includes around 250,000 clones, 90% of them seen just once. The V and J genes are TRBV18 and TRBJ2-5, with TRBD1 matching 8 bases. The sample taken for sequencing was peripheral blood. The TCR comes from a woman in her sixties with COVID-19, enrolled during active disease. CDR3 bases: TGTGCCAGCTCACTCGACAGGGGACGAGAGACCCAGTACTTC. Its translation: CASSLDRGRETQYF.